The sequence of this TCR beta chain was determined in a study of cytomegalovirus exposure and HLA in healthy donors. With respect to this clone: Its antigen is unknown.

Measured with immunoSEQ multiplex PCR; TCRdb has only the in-frame clones, and not every one. The sample records under 400,000 clones, about nine tenths being singletons. The donors formed part of the approximately 120-subject validation cohort, distinct from the 666-subject first cohort. The CDR3 is 12 residues long. The germline gives CDR1 MDHEN, CDR2 SYDVKM. The ends were cut back, 10 bases at V and 4 bases at J, with 13 bases in the middle. Study-level points and caveats: The study recorded 150 to 200 TCR beta chains that were cytomegalovirus-associated. Among TCR sequences, most were rare, though some public TCRs appeared in many donors. Testing in vitro showed a few CMV-associated chains specific for CMV antigens.

This chain links TRBV28 with TRBJ1-2; the D gene is possibly TRBD1 (6 bases). The sample taken for sequencing was PBMCs. The TCR originated in a woman between 18 and 29 years old in good health and CMV-seronegative. The CDR3 DNA is TGTGCCACCCACAGGGTGGCCTATGGCTACACCTTC. Protein product: CATHRVAYGYTF.